The 12 T cell receptor beta chains below were found in one sample sequenced in a study of blood T cell repertoires in COVID-19. Measured with immunoSEQ multiplex PCR; TCRdb has only the in-frame clones, and not every one. The sample has around 250,000 clones; 82% are singletons. The specimen sequenced was peripheral blood. Receptor source: a woman older than 75 with acute or convalescent COVID-19.

The chain joins TRBV6-1 to TRBJ2-5; D gene unclear. Germline V gene data show CDR1 as MNHNS and CDR2 as SASEGT. V lost 0 bases and J lost 5, with 13 bases in between. The CDR3 runs 15 residues. CDR3 loop: CASSEARNQWETQYF. The DNA of the CDR3 is TGTGCCAGCAGTGAAGCGAGGAATCAGTGGGAGACCCAGTACTTC.

The genes are TRBV6-6 and TRBJ1-6, with D maybe TRBD1 (5 bases). Germline V gene sequence: CDR1 MNHNY, CDR2 SVGAGI (reference sequence). V was cut by 6 bases and J by 7 bases, with 19 bases left in between. The CDR3 extends over 16 amino acids. The CDR3 DNA reads TGTGCCAGCAGCTTCGGAGAAGGGGCTCCGAATTCACCCCTCCACTTT. Amino acid sequence: CASSFGEGAPNSPLHF.

The chain couples TRBV6-1 to TRBJ1-1; 7 bases agree with TRBD1. This CDR3 is 14 amino acids long. Germline values: CDR1 MNHNS, CDR2 SASEGT. Trimming removed 6 bases from V and 3 bases from J; junction bases left unmatched: 7. The CDR3 nucleotides read TGTGCCAGCAGACAGGGACAGTTTGACACTGAAGCTTTCTTT. Translated, it gives CASRQGQFDTEAFF.

The chain has TRBV7-8 and TRBJ1-5; D gene unclear. Germline CDR1 SGHVS, CDR2 FQNEAQ. The CDR3 loop spans 16 amino acids. Trimming removed 0 bases from V and 2 bases from J, with 11 bases in between. CDR3 protein: CASSLAPGNGNQPQHF. The CDR3 region has the DNA TGTGCCAGCAGCTTAGCGCCGGGGAACGGCAATCAGCCCCAGCATTTT.

The chain is built from TRBV7-3 and TRBJ2-1, with D possibly TRBD2 on 5 matching bases. Trimming took off 5 bases at V and 6 bases at J, with 14 bases between the two ends. Germline lookup yields CDR1 SGHTA and CDR2 FQGTGA. The CDR3 has 14 residues. In DNA form, the CDR3 reads TGTGCCAGCAGCCCTCAGCCACTAGTCAATGAGCAGTTCTTC. Protein product: CASSPQPLVNEQFF.

The gene calls are TRBV6-1 and TRBJ2-3; TRBD1 aligns across 8 bases. This CDR3 is built from 16 residues. V lost 4 bases, J lost 2 bases, and 8 bases stayed unmatched. CDR1 is MNHNS and CDR2 is SASEGT in the germline V gene. CDR3 loop: CASSGMTGDYTDTQYF. Written as DNA, the CDR3 is TGTGCCAGCAGTGGAATGACAGGGGATTACACAGATACGCAGTATTTT.

The chain joins TRBV15 to TRBJ2-3; tentative D call: TRBD2 (5 bases). The length of the CDR3 is 17 residues. Germline V CDR1 and CDR2: LNHNV, YYDKDF (reference sequence). Trimming took 0 bases from V and 2 from J, leaving 15 bases between them. The CDR3 bases are TGTGCCACCAGCAGAGATTTGCTAGCAGTAAACACAGATACGCAGTATTTT. Encoded protein: CATSRDLLAVNTDTQYF.

This chain connects TRBV3-1 (or the pseudogene TRBV3-2) to TRBJ1-2; perhaps TRBD1 as D (5 bases). Trimming stripped 0 bases from V and 12 bases from J, with 14 bases between. The CDR3 contains 13 residues. The V gene's germline CDR1 is LGHDT and CDR2 YNNKEL (reference sequence). CDR3 DNA: TGTGCCAGCAGCCAAGAGGGGACCGGGAGGAACACCTTC. Encoded protein: CASSQEGTGRNTF.

The V call is TRBV6-1, the J call TRBJ1-2; 7 nucleotides match TRBD1. Germline loops: CDR1 MNHNS, CDR2 SASEGT. The CDR3 has 15 residues. Trimming at V came to 1 base and at J to 4 bases, leaving 6 bases not matched to a gene. CDR3 in amino acids: CASSEVFWDSYGYTF. Here the CDR3 DNA reads TGTGCCAGCAGTGAAGTGTTTTGGGACAGCTATGGCTACACCTTC.

The V call is TRBV5-1, the J call TRBJ2-1, with 13 nucleotides matching TRBD2. The CDR3 is 16 amino acids. Germline assignment: CDR1 SGHRS and CDR2 YFSETQ. V was pared by 1 base and J by 8 bases, with 6 bases of the junction left unmatched. Here the CDR3 reads CASSLSGTSGIDEQFF. As DNA, the CDR3 is TGCGCCAGCAGCTTGTCTGGGACTAGCGGGATCGATGAGCAGTTCTTC.

This sequence joins TRBV7-2 and TRBJ1-4; D call uncertain. Trimming pared 2 bases from V and 0 bases from J, leaving 4 bases between. Germline loops: CDR1 SGHTA, CDR2 FQGNSA. CDR3 length equals 14 residues. CDR3 residues: CASSLRATNEKLFF. CDR3 sequence (DNA): TGTGCCAGCAGCTTACGAGCAACTAATGAAAAACTGTTTTTT.

The V call is TRBV4-1, the J call TRBJ2-7; tentative D call: TRBD2 (5 bases). The CDR3 loop spans 16 amino acids. Germline CDR1 MGHRA, CDR2 YSYEKL. V gave up 0 bases and J gave up 3 bases, with 15 bases separating them. CDR3 nucleotides: TGCGCCAGCAGCCAAGATAGTAGAGGGAACTTCTACGAGCAGTACTTC. It specifies CASSQDSRGNFYEQYF.